Shown below are 6 T cell receptor beta chains from a single sample sequenced in a study of T-cell reconstitution after alpha-beta-depleted transplantation in children. Overall study findings and caveats: T-cell numbers and diversity, one year after transplant, stemmed largely from T cells that were newly produced.

Unique molecular identifiers were incorporated when the TCRbeta library was constructed. From the PCR reads, TCRdb called clonotypes with MiXCR, one entry per CDR3 protein. The table has around 270,000 distinct CDR3 sequences, 7.5% to 9% seen once. For these TCRs, the target antigens are not known. Sequenced material: peripheral blood, taken 360 days after TCRalphabeta/CD19-depleted stem cell transplant. These receptor sequences come from a female patient between 2 and 15 years old who had a stem cell transplant for Fanconi anemia, so the T cells may come from the graft donor.

At least ten counts were recorded for this clonotype. The rearrangement links TRBV6-1 to TRBJ1-5, with D tentatively TRBD1 (5 bases). CDR1 is MNHNS and CDR2 is SASEGT in the germline V gene. This CDR3 contains 16 residues. V was clipped by 10 bases and J by 2 bases, with 21 bases between them. The CDR3 DNA reads as TGTGCCACCCGCCCCGCTGGGGGGTCTGGCAATCAGCCCCAGCATTTT. This sequence encodes CATRPAGGSGNQPQHF.

This clonotype was observed at least ten times. In nucleotides, the CDR3 is TGTGCCAGCAGCGCGTGGACAGGGACGGGTAGTGGCTACACCTTC. Translated: CASSAWTGTGSGYTF. The chain recombines TRBV9 with TRBJ1-2; 8 positions agree with TRBD1. Germline CDR1 is SGDLS and CDR2 is YYNGEE. The CDR3 runs 15 residues. J was trimmed by 7 bases and V by 3 bases; bases with no gene match: 11. Drawing the rest from reference TRBV9 and TRBJ1-2, the complete variable domain is DSGVTQTPKHLITATGQRVTLRCSPRSGDLSVYWYQQSLDQGLQFLIQYYNGEERAKGNILERFSAQQFPDLHSELNLSSLELGDSALYFCASSAWTGTGSGYTFGSGTRLTVV.

This clonotype showed up many times. The rearrangement uses TRBV10-3 and TRBJ2-7; D remains unclear. The germline gives CDR1 ENHRY, CDR2 SYGVKD. Trimming removed 5 bases from V and 6 bases from J, with 14 bases in between. The CDR3 has 13 amino acids. DNA of the CDR3: TGTGCCATCAGTACGGGCTTTGCTGCCGAGCAGTACTTC. Translating gives CAISTGFAAEQYF.

This clonotype was picked up many times. CDR3 region: CASSQDPTPGVKNEQFF. The CDR3 DNA is TGTGCCAGCAGCCAAGATCCCACGCCGGGTGTTAAGAATGAGCAGTTCTTC. The chain links TRBV4-2 to TRBJ2-1; D ambiguous. The CDR3 length is 17 residues. CDR1 and CDR2 from the germline V gene are LGHNA and YNFKEQ. Trimming cost V 0 bases and J 7 bases, with 19 bases left between them.

This clonotype was seen only a few times. J is TRBJ1-1 and V is TRBV15; the match to TRBD1 covers 9 bases. Germline V gene lookup returns CDR1 LNHNV and CDR2 YYDKDF (reference sequence). The ends lost 8 bases at V and 5 bases at J; junction bases unmatched: 12. The CDR3 is made up of 15 amino acids. This chain's CDR3 is CATGKGTGIYTEAFF. Here the CDR3 DNA reads TGTGCCACCGGAAAAGGGACAGGGATATATACTGAAGCTTTCTTT. Full variable domain (outside the CDR3, taken from reference TRBV15 and TRBJ1-1): DAMVIQNPRYQVTQFGKPVTLSCSQTLNHNVMYWYQQKSSQAPKLLFHYYDKDFNNEADTPDNFQSRRPNTSFCFLDIRSPGLGDTAMYLCATGKGTGIYTEAFFGQGTRLTVV.

This clonotype was picked up a small number of times. This rearrangement joins TRBV2 to TRBJ1-1, with TRBD1 matching 8 bases. Per germline, CDR1 SNHLY and CDR2 FYNNEI. This CDR3 spans 13 amino acids. V lost 6 bases and J lost 5; bases outside the gene matches: 5. For the CDR3, the DNA is TGTGCCAGCAGGACAGGGGAAAAGACTGAAGCTTTCTTT. The encoded protein is CASRTGEKTEAFF.